This TCR beta chain was recorded in a study of blood T cell repertoires in COVID-19 (dated by TCRdb to 2018 to 2021). Notes on the research overall: Samples from collaborators originated in the United States, Italy and Spain and spanned both the acute and convalescent phases of COVID-19. Deeply sampled blood TCRbeta repertoires from subjects exposed to, actively infected with, or recovered from COVID-19 were included in the dataset. The repertoires were made available in a free public database intended to serve as a resource for research on the immune response to SARS-CoV-2. Where available, HLA class I and class II types were taken from metadata supplied by the sample provider and were not determined by assay-based typing. Samples came from the ongoing ImmuneRACE study (first 160 participants) plus 1,254 subjects from 6 global collaborators. A de-identified subject ID, COVID-19 status, age in years and sex were almost always included in the sample metadata. The prospective study material was composed of cDNA or gDNA derived from T cells, B-cell-depleted T cells, or PBMCs.

Germline trimming amounts to 4 bases on V and 7 bases on J, with 10 as the count of junction bases outside the gene matches. CDR3 length: 15 amino acids, cysteine to phenylalanine. Just the 45-base CDR3 DNA is kept, in frame starting at base 1. The CDR1 and CDR2 encoded by the germline V gene are MDHEN and SYDVKM. Of note for this clone: Its antigen is currently not known. One base away there is no much larger clone; base qualities are not given.

Each collaborating institution followed its own protocols to collect whole blood in K2EDTA tubes. For TCRbeta analysis, collaborator samples were shipped as frozen whole blood, as isolated PBMCs, or as DNA extracted from either sample type. What the study reported, not specific to this receptor: The amount of clinical and demographic metadata varied by source and participant and was provided uncurated.

TCRbeta CDR3 regions were amplified from genomic DNA by means of the immunoSEQ Assay, a bias-controlled multiplex PCR. As for the authors' bioinformatics: Within the assay, amplification of reference gene primers was used to estimate how many nucleated cells each sample contained. To quantify the absolute abundance of each unique TCRbeta CDR3 rearrangement, sequence reads were collapsed and filtered. For each sample, productive Simpson clonality was calculated as the square root of Simpson's diversity index over productive rearrangements. Drawn from immuneACCESS, this table holds only the in-frame rearrangements with V and J called that TCRdb kept. Clones are partly lost; checked studies trace under half to an unresolved V gene and leave the rest unexplained. D and trimming come from the DNA, and the V and J calls and clone size come from that table. Within this sample are fewer than 75,000 clones, with 75% to 90% of them counted one time only. 8% to 9.5% of the sample comes from the top ten.

This receptor chain uses TRBV28 and TRBJ2-7; 10 central nucleotides agree with TRBD2. This clonotype originated in a middle-aged man with active COVID-19. Sample: peripheral blood. The DNA sequence is given as TGTGCCAGCAGTTCCAGCGGGAGGGCCTCGGGGGAGCAGTACTTC. It codes for CASSSSGRASGEQYF.